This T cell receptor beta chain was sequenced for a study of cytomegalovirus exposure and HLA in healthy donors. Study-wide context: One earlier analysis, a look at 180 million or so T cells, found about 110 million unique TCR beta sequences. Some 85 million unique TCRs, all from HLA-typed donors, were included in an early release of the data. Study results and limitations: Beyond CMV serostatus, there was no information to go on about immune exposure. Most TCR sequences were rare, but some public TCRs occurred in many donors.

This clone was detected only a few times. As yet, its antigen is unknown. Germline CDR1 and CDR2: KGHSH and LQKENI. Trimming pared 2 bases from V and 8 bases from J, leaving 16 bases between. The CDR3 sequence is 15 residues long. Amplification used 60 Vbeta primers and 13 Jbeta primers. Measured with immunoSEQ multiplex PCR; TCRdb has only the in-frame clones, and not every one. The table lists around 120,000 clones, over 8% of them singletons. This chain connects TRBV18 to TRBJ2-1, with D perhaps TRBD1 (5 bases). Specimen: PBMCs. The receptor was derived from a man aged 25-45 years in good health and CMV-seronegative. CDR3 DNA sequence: TGTGCCAGCTCACCAAAACGGCCAAGGGGCGATGAGCAGTTCTTC. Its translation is CASSPKRPRGDEQFF.